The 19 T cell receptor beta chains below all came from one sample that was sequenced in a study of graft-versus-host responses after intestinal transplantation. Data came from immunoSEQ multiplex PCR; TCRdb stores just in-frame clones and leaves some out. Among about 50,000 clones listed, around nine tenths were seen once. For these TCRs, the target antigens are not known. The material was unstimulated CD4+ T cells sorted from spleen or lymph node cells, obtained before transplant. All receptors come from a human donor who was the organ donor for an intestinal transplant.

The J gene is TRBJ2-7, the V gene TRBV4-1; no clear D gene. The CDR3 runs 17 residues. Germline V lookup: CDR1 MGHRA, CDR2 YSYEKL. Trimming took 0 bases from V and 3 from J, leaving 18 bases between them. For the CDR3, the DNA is TGCGCCAGCAGCCAAGAGGCGGTGGGCAGGACGTACTACGAGCAGTACTTC. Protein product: CASSQEAVGRTYYEQYF.

DNA for the CDR3: TGTGCCAGCAGCTCGGGGAGCCACCACGAGCAGTACTTC. This codes for CASSSGSHHEQYF. This chain joins TRBV7-9 and TRBJ2-7; D is possibly TRBD2 (5 bases). The CDR3 is made up of 13 amino acids. V gave up 4 bases and J gave up 5 bases, with 12 bases separating them. Germline assignment: CDR1 SEHNR and CDR2 FQNEAQ (reference sequence). The whole variable domain, remainder taken from reference TRBV7-9 and TRBJ2-7, is DTGVSQNPRHKITKRGQNVTFRCDPISEHNRLYWYRQTLGQGPEFLTYFQNEAQLEKSRLLSDRFSAERPKGSFSTLEIQRTEQGDSAMYLCASSSGSHHEQYFGPGTRLTVT.

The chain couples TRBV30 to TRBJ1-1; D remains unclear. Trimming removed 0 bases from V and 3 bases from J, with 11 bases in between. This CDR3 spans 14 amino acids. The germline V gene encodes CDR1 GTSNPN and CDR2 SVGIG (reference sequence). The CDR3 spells CAWSVSVFYTEAFF. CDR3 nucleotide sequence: TGTGCCTGGAGTGTGTCCGTGTTTTACACTGAAGCTTTCTTT.

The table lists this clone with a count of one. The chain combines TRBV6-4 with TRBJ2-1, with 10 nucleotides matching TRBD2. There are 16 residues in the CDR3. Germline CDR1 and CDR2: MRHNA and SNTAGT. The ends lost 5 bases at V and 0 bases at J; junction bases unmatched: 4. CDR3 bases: TGTGCCAGCAGTTACGGGACTAGCGTCTCCTACAATGAGCAGTTCTTC. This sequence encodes CASSYGTSVSYNEQFF.

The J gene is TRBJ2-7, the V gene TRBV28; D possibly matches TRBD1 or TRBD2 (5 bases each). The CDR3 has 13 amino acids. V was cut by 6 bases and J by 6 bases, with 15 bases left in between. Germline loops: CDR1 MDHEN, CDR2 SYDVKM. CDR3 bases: TGTGCCAGCAGCGGGACGGGGCCCGGCGAGCAGTACTTC. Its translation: CASSGTGPGEQYF.

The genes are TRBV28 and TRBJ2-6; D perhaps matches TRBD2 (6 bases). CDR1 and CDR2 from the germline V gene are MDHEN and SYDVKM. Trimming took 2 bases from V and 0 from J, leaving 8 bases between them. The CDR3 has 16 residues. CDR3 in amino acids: CASSLTSTSGANVLTF. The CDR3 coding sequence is TGTGCCAGCAGTTTAACTAGCACCTCTGGGGCCAACGTCCTGACTTTC.

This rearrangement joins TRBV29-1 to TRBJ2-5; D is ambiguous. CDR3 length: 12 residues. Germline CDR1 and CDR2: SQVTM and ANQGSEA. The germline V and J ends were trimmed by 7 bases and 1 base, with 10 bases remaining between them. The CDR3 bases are TGCAGCGCCACAACAGTCCAAGAGACCCAGTACTTC. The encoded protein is CSATTVQETQYF.

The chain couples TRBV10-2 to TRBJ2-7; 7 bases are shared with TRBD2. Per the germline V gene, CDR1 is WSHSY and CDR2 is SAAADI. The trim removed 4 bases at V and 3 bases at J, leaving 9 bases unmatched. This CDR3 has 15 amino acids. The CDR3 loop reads CASSGEGGPHYEQYF. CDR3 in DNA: TGCGCCAGCAGTGGGGAGGGAGGGCCCCACTACGAGCAGTACTTC.

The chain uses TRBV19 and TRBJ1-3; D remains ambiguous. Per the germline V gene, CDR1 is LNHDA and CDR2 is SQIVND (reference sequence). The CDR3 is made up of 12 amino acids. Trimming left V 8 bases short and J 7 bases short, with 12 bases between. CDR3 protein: CASSRLRNTIYF. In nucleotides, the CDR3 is TGTGCCAGTTCCCGGTTGCGGAACACCATATATTTT. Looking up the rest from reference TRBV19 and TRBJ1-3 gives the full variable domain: DGGITQSPKYLFRKEGQNVTLSCEQNLNHDAMYWYRQDPGQGLRLIYYSQIVNDFQKGDIAEGYSVSREKKESFPLTVTSAQKNPTAFYLCASSRLRNTIYFGEGSWLTVV.

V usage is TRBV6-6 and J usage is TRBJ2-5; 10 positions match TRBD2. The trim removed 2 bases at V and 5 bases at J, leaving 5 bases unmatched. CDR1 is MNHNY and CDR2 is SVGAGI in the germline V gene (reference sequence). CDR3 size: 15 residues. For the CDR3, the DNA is TGTGCCAGCAGTTACCTAGCGGGAGAGGGGGAGACCCAGTACTTC. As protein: CASSYLAGEGETQYF.

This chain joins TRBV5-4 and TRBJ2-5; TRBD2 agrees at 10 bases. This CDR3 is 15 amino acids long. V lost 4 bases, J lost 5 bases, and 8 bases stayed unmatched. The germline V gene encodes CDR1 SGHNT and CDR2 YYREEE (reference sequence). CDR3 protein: CASSPDGTSVETQYF. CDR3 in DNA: TGTGCCAGCAGCCCCGACGGGACTAGCGTTGAGACCCAGTACTTC.

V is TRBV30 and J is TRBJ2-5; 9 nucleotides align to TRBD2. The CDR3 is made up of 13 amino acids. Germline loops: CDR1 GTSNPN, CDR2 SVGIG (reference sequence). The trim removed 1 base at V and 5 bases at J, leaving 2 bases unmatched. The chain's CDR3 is CAWSGGRVETQYF. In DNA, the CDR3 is TGTGCCTGGAGTGGCGGGAGGGTGGAGACCCAGTACTTC.

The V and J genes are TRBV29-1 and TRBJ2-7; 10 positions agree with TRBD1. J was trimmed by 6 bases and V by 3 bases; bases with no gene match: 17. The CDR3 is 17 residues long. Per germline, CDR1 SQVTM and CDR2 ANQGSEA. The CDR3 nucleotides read TGCAGCGTTGAGGAAATACTCACGGGACAGGGGTTTCGCGAGCAGTACTTC. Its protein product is CSVEEILTGQGFREQYF.

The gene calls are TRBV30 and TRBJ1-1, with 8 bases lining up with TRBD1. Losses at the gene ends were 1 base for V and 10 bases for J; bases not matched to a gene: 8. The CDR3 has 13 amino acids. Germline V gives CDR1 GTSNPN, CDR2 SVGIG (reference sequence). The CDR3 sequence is CAWSGTGQSPAFF. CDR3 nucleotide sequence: TGTGCCTGGAGTGGGACAGGGCAGTCTCCAGCTTTCTTT.

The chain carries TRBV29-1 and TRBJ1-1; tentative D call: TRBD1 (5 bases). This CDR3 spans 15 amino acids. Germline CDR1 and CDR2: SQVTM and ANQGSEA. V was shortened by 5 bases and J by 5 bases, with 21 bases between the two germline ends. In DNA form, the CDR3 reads TGCAGCGTTTGGGACTGGACCCGTTATGGAACTGAAGCTTTCTTT. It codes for CSVWDWTRYGTEAFF.

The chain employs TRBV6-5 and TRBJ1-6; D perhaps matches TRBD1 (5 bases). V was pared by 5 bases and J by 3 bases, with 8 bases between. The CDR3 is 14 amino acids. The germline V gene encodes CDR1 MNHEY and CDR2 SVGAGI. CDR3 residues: CASSVTVYNSPLHF. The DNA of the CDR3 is TGTGCCAGCAGTGTGACAGTCTATAATTCACCCCTCCACTTT.

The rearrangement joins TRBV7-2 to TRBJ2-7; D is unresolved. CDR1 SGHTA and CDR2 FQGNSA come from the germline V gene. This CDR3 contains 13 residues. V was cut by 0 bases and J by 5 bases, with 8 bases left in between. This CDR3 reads CASSLARENEQYF. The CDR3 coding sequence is TGTGCCAGCAGCTTAGCAAGAGAAAACGAGCAGTACTTC. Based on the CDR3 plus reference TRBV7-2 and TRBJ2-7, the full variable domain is GAGVSQSPSNKVTEKGKDVELRCDPISGHTALYWYRQSLGQGLEFLIYFQGNSAPDKSGLPSDRFSAERTGGSVSTLTIQRTQQEDSAVYLCASSLARENEQYFGPGTRLTVT.

CDR3 region: CASSYVAAQETQYF. The CDR3 DNA sequence: TGTGCCAGCAGTTACGTAGCGGCCCAAGAGACCCAGTACTTC. This chain connects TRBV6-5 to TRBJ2-5, with a tentative D call TRBD2 (6 bases). The germline CDR1 and CDR2 sequences are MNHEY and SVGAGI. The CDR3 consists of 14 residues. With 2 bases removed from V and 1 base from J, the gap between germline ends came to 8 bases.

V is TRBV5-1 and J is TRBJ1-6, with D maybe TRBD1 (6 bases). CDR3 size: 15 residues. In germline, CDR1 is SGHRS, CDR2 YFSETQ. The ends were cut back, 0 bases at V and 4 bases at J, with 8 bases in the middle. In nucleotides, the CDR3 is TGCGCCAGCAGCTTGGCGGGACAATATAATTCACCCCTCCACTTT. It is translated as CASSLAGQYNSPLHF.